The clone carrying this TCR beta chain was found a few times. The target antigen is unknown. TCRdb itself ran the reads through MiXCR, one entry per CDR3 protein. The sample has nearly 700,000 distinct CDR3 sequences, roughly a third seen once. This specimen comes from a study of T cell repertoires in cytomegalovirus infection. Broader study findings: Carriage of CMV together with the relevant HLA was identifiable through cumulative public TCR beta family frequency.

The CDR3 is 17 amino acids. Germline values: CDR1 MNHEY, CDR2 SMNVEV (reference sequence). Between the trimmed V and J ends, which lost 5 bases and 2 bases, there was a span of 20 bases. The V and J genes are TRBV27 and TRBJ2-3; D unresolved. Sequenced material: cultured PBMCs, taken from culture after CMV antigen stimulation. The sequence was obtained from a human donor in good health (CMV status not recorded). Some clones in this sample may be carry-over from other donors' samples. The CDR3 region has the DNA TGTGCCAGCAGTCCTCTAACAGATTTTTGGAACACAGATACGCAGTATTTT. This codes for CASSPLTDFWNTDTQYF.